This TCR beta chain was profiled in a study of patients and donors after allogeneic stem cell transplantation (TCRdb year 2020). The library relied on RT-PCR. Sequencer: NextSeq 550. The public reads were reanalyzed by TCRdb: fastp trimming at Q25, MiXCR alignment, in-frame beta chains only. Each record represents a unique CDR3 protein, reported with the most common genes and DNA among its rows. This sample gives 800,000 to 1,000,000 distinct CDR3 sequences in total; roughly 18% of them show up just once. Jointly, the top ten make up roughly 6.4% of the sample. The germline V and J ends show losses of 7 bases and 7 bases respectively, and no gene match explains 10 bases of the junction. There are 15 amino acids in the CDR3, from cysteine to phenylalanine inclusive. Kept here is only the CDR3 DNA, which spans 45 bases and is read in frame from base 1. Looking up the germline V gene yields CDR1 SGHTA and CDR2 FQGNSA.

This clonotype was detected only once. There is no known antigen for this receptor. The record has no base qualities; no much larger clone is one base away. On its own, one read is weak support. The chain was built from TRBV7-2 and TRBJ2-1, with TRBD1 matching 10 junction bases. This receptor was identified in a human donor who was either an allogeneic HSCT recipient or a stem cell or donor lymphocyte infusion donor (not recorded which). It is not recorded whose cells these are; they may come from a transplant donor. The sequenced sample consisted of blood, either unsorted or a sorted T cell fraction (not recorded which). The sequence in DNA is TGTGCCAGCAAAAACGACAGGGGGCAGTGGAATGAGCAGTTCTTC. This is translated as CASKNDRGQWNEQFF.